The T cell receptor (beta chain) under discussion was sequenced for a study of cytomegalovirus exposure and HLA in healthy donors (dated by TCRdb to 2016 to 2017). General notes on the study: According to an earlier analysis of a few hundred of the donors, about 190 million T cells yielded 90 million to 140 million unique TCR beta sequences and 276 Gb of sequence data. The number of typed donors differed by locus: roughly 620-630 for A, B, C, DRB1 and DQB1; some 500 for DQA1; 606 for DPA1; and around 450 for DPB1. A later analysis re-examined previously published TCR beta repertoires from more than 650 donors and added high-resolution HLA genotyping to investigate patterns of TCR occurrence. The genetic ancestry cluster associated with self-reported Caucasian donors included around 76% of the 398 genotyped donors. Using immunosequencing, the study profiled T cell repertoires from some 670 subjects and related those repertoires to cytomegalovirus serostatus. All discovery cohort repertoires had been generated using a single sequencing platform. To decide whether each TCR beta V gene segment behaved as functional or pseudogenic, an earlier analysis of over 500 of the donors relied on high-throughput TCR beta sequencing. Because of strong linkage in the cohort, roughly five DR-DQ haplotypes were treated as single units for association and clustering. The study aimed to test whether cataloging public T cell receptors could reveal signatures of past pathogen exposure. On average, 235,054 unique TCR beta nucleotide sequences were sequenced per donor among 398 genotyped donors of the cohort, with approximately 18% of those sequences being non-productive. To predict cytomegalovirus infection status, the study brought together high-throughput TCR immunosequencing, statistical association of individual TCRs with disease status, and machine learning. A later genetic analysis used genome-wide SNP genotypes for about three fifths of the 666 donors, treating that subset as a discovery cohort. In the later analysis, no new phenotypic data were used to find candidate immune exposures; instead, reliance was placed on TCR beta sequences and their occurrence across donors. An early release that covered roughly 600 HLA-typed donors contained approximately 290 gigabases of sequencing data and tens of millions of unique TCR sequences. Donor age, sex, ethnicity and CMV serostatus were compiled alongside the repertoire data. Besides the first cohort of 550 to 750 subjects, a separate validation cohort made up of 120 different subjects was used. HLA typing included class I and class II loci at four-digit resolution. The study at large found these results: Because HLA typing was unavailable for some donors at each locus, only the typed subset was used in association tests. Compared with equally common non-associated chains, HLA-associated TCR beta chains in a later analysis were more clonally expanded and had lower generation probabilities. V-gene and J-gene trimming of TCR beta chains was associated with a missense DCLRE1C variant in a later genetic analysis, and the association was replicated in an independent cohort. The 87-base-pair reads could not distinguish some IMGT-functional V segments, including TRBV6-2 and TRBV6-3, so those segments were excluded. For the cohort, immune exposure information was limited to CMV serostatus. In an earlier analysis of approximately 590 of the donors, most TCR beta V segments were observed in productive rearrangements about 87% or about 30% of the time, broadly matching IMGT annotations. In a later analysis, some 18,000 TCR beta sequences were associated with specific HLA alleles at a false discovery rate of 0.05. Roughly uniform sequencing depth across donors was assumed in presence/absence analyses, although this assumption may not hold. In a later analysis, the rate of TCR association differed among HLA loci, with DRB1 alleles having the most associated TCRs and HLA-C alleles having the fewest. According to a later genetic analysis, donors in an Asian-associated ancestry cluster had fewer N-insertions in productive TCRs than the approximately 630-donor mean. Linkage disequilibrium might explain the correlated functional status among segregating V segments, but an unknown experimental factor could not be excluded. In this cohort, only TCR beta chains were sequenced, and detectable features were limited by the absence of alpha or paired-chain data. Over 15 rarely observed V segments, including chromosome 9 orphons, were excluded from the earlier analysis of some 590 of the donors because counts were too low. A later analysis reported that several top co-occurrence clusters appeared linked to parvovirus B19, influenza, CMV and Epstein-Barr virus. The classifier was reported to diagnose cytomegalovirus status with high specificity and sensitivity in both the original and validation cohorts. Most CMV-associated TCR beta chains appeared to be HLA-restricted in a later analysis, and the HLA associations seemed to be driven largely by CMV exposure. When HLA alleles, especially DR and DQ, strongly co-occurred, TCR associations were difficult to assign to individual alleles. In vitro tests confirmed that three of the cytomegalovirus-associated TCR beta chains recognize cytomegalovirus antigens. The authors suggested that the approach could potentially be generalized to other disease states and immunological phenotypes. A total of around 150 TCR beta chains were listed by the study as associated with cytomegalovirus. A further reported finding was that TCR beta sequences accurately predicted the HLA-A and HLA-B alleles for most subjects in the first cohort. Most TCR sequences were seen in very few donors, while some public TCRs were found in many individuals. A group of highly shared sequence variants was considered likely to be a technical artifact of the sequencing pipeline.

The cohort comprised 670 or so healthy bone marrow donors. At the time of sampling, all cohort members were nominally healthy, though unrecorded immune exposures were likely present. The donor tested CMV seronegative and was one of the 352 seronegative cohort members. A peripheral blood sample was collected from each donor, and TCR beta sequencing was performed on peripheral blood mononuclear cells. The Qiagen DNeasy Blood Extraction Kit was used to extract genomic DNA from the blood cell samples. The library was prepared using the immunoSEQ multiplex PCR assay. For the multiplex PCR, a mixture combining 60 forward primers for TCR Vbeta segments and 13 reverse primers for TCR Jbeta segments was used. A multiplex PCR assay on genomic DNA amplified the CDR3 region of rearranged TCR beta genes. On the Illumina HiSeq System, the amplified TCR beta libraries were sequenced as 87-base-pair reads. As for the original processing: Across the 500 to 850 repertoires, a later analysis counted roughly 77 million unique TCR beta chains, roughly 11 million of which were shared by at least two donors. To remove PCR and sequencing errors, raw reads were error-corrected and collapsed into unique sequences using a nearest-neighbor algorithm that merged closely related sequences. Alignment of CDR3 sequences to IMGT reference sequences was used to assign V, D and J gene segments. Each retained sequence needed at least a six-nucleotide match to both a V gene segment and a J gene segment. Rearrangements were classified as productive when the CDR3 lacked stop codons and remained in frame with V and J, and all other rearrangements were classified as non-productive. CDR3 was defined by IMGT convention, running from the second conserved V-encoded cysteine to the conserved J-encoded phenylalanine. The earlier analysis of about 590 of the donors excluded sequences that lacked an unambiguous match to a single V gene segment. An earlier analysis of several hundred of the donors called V segments functional above 56.7% productive rearrangements and segregating when the between-donor standard deviation exceeded 5%. A statistical classification framework was built for diagnosing cytomegalovirus status from the catalog of TCR beta chain sequences. V and J gene assignment, in a later analysis, came from comparing TCR nucleotide sequences with IMGT/GENE-DB human TR gene sequences. A later analysis assigned CDR3 sequences and most-parsimonious VDJ recombination scenarios with the TCRdist pipeline. A later analysis defined each TCR beta chain by its CDR3 amino acid sequence plus V-gene family, and excluded reads lacking a unique V-gene family. As a way to deal with suspected cross-contamination and a sequencing artifact, a later analysis dropped approximately 570 nucleotide sequences that were highly shared and had low generation probability. A later analysis calculated a clonal expansion index for each public chain from normalized within-repertoire ranks of inferred template counts. In a later analysis, generation probabilities were computed using a VDJ recombination model fitted to out-of-frame rearrangements, and the results were checked against IGoR. In a later analysis, TCR-TCR, TCR-HLA and TCR-CMV co-occurrence was scored with hypergeometric tests, and a repertoire-size bias correction was applied to TCR pairs. In a later analysis, false discovery rates were estimated by permuting HLA or CMV assignments 20 times. A later analysis grouped co-occurring TCRs with DBSCAN, adding TCRdist sequence similarity when clustering within HLA-allele-positive subsets. Repertoires with fewer than 30,000 or more than 120,000 public chains, plus five repertoires with anomalous nucleotide sharing, were excluded from co-occurrence clustering. The table comes from immuneACCESS by way of TCRdb, which keeps in-frame sequences with V and J called. Part of the clones is missing from these tables; in studies checked, under half for an unresolved V gene and the rest for unknown reasons. From that table come the V and J calls and clone size; the DNA was used to work out D and trimming. This sample gives some 220,000 clones in total; about 77% of them show up just once. The ten largest clones capture 0.4% to 0.6% of the sample.

This clone was detected only a few times. Its antigen specificity is not known. No base quality values were provided; no much bigger clone lies one nucleotide off. The cysteine opens and the phenylalanine closes a CDR3 of 13 amino acids. Of all the DNA, just the CDR3 is kept, 39 bases in frame from base 1. CDR1 GTSNPN and CDR2 SVGIG were looked up in the germline V gene (reference sequence). The V and J ends are trimmed by 4 bases and 3 bases, leaving 12 bases between them. The chain is made from TRBV30 and TRBJ1-1, and the D gene may be TRBD1, 6 bases matching. The receptor comes from a boy younger than 18 in good health and CMV-seronegative. The sequenced sample was PBMCs. The CDR3 here reads CAWTGVVYTEAFF. Read as DNA, the sequence is TGTGCCTGGACAGGGGTGGTGTACACTGAAGCTTTCTTT. With the portions outside the CDR3 filled from the reference TRBV30 and TRBJ1-1 genes, the complete variable region becomes SQTIHQWPATLVQPVGSPLSLECTVEGTSNPNLYWYRQAAGRGLQLLFYSVGIGQISSEVPQNLSASRPQDRQFILSSKKLLLSDSGFYLCAWTGVVYTEAFFGQGTRLTVV.